One and the same sample provided the 11 T cell receptor beta chains below, sequenced in a study of PD-1 blockade in classical Hodgkin lymphoma. Time point given: newly diagnosed, previously untreated cHL patient sample. Isolated CD8+ T cells were derived from thawed PBMCs through magnetic negative selection. TCRdb keeps only in-frame clones here, not all; method: immunoSEQ multiplex PCR. This sample has more than 12,000 clones, with roughly nine tenths found just once. The material sequenced was CD8+ T cells from blood. These receptors all stem from a human donor with classical Hodgkin lymphoma.

The chain carries TRBV15 and TRBJ2-2; possibly TRBD2 for D (6 bases). Germline V gene sequence: CDR1 LNHNV, CDR2 YYDKDF (reference sequence). The CDR3 is made up of 16 amino acids. Trimming stripped 3 bases from V and 5 bases from J, with 16 bases between. The DNA of the CDR3 is TGTGCCACCAGCAGTCCCAAGGAGGGAAGGACCGGGGAGCTGTTTTTT. This translates into CATSSPKEGRTGELFF.

The chain recombines TRBV4-1 with TRBJ1-3, with TRBD1 identical over 7 bases. Germline CDR1 and CDR2: MGHRA and YSYEKL. V trimming: 5 bases; J trimming: 4 bases; junction bases outside the gene matches: 11. This CDR3 is built from 16 residues. CDR3 region: CASSLSGTAMGNTIYF. The CDR3 DNA follows: TGCGCCAGCAGCTTGTCCGGGACAGCTATGGGAAACACCATATATTTT.

The chain joins TRBV15 to TRBJ2-5; 9 bases match TRBD2. V shed 3 bases and J 0 bases; nucleotides not matched to a gene: 2. The CDR3 totals 15 residues. Germline-derived CDR1 and CDR2 are LNHNV and YYDKDF (reference sequence). CDR3: CATSRASGDQETQYF. The DNA of the CDR3 is TGTGCCACCAGCAGGGCTAGCGGGGACCAAGAGACCCAGTACTTC.

This chain links TRBV6-5 with TRBJ1-1, with 10 bases matching TRBD1. Per germline, CDR1 MNHEY and CDR2 SVGAGI. The junction had 2 bases not matched to a gene; V was cut back by 6 bases and J by 4 bases. This CDR3 contains 13 residues. The CDR3 protein is CASSRTGGTEAFF. CDR3 in DNA: TGTGCCAGCAGCCGGACAGGGGGCACTGAAGCTTTCTTT.

The chain carries TRBV9 and TRBJ2-2, with 14 nucleotides matching TRBD2. Germline trimming cut 3 bases from V and 3 bases from J; bases unmatched to any gene: 13. Germline V gene sequence: CDR1 SGDLS, CDR2 YYNGEE. CDR3 length: 20 amino acids. CDR3 in DNA: TGTGCCAGCAGCGGAAGATCGGGACTAGCGGGAGTAGGGGACACCGGGGAGCTGTTTTTT. Translated, it gives CASSGRSGLAGVGDTGELFF.

The chain uses TRBV29-1 and TRBJ2-3; tentatively, D is TRBD2 (6 bases). CDR1 SQVTM and CDR2 ANQGSEA come from the germline V gene. V shed 3 bases and J shed 9 bases, with 10 bases lying between them. The CDR3 is 11 residues long. CDR3 nucleotides: TGCAGCGTTGATTCTGGAGGGACGCAGTATTTT. It encodes CSVDSGGTQYF.

This sequence joins TRBV2 and TRBJ2-7; D unclear. CDR3 size: 15 residues. With 8 bases removed from V and 5 bases from J, the gap between germline ends came to 22 bases. From germline, CDR1 is SNHLY and CDR2 FYNNEI. In nucleotides, the CDR3 is TGTGCCAGCTCTCCCTCTACCAGGCATAGGGACGAGCAGTACTTC. Encoded protein: CASSPSTRHRDEQYF.

This clone was recorded a few times. This chain connects TRBV7-9 to TRBJ1-5; D gene uncertain. CDR1 SEHNR and CDR2 FQNEAQ come from the germline V gene (reference sequence). V shed 3 bases and J shed 3 bases, with 9 bases lying between them. The CDR3 length is 14 residues. This CDR3 is CASSLSQDNQPQHF. The DNA of the CDR3 is TGTGCCAGCAGCTTGTCCCAGGACAATCAGCCCCAGCATTTT.

This clone was observed a single time. This chain joins TRBV12-5 and TRBJ2-3; a possible D gene is TRBD1 (5 bases). Germline lookup yields CDR1 LGHNT and CDR2 FRNRAP. The V end lost 8 bases, the J end lost 4 bases, and 16 bases lay between the germline ends. CDR3 length: 14 residues. Here the CDR3 DNA reads TGTGCTAGTCGCCCGGGCTGGGGCCCAGATACGCAGTATTTT. Protein: CASRPGWGPDTQYF.

The gene calls are TRBV2 and TRBJ1-2; tentative D call: TRBD1 (6 bases). Trimming stripped 1 base from V and 0 bases from J, with 12 bases between. This CDR3 contains 16 residues. Germline-derived CDR1 and CDR2 are SNHLY and FYNNEI. CDR3 nucleotide sequence: TGTGCCAGCAGTGAAGATGGGGGCCAGACTAACTATGGCTACACCTTC. It translates to CASSEDGGQTNYGYTF. The whole variable domain, remainder taken from reference TRBV2 and TRBJ1-2, is EPEVTQTPSHQVTQMGQEVILRCVPISNHLYFYWYRQILGQKVEFLVSFYNNEISEKSEIFDDQFSVERPDGSNFTLKIRSTKLEDSAMYFCASSEDGGQTNYGYTFGSGTRLTVV.

The chain has TRBV7-9 and TRBJ2-2; D not resolved. Germline-derived CDR1 and CDR2 are SEHNR and FQNEAQ (reference sequence). The V gene lost 1 base and the J gene lost 2 bases, with 11 bases spanning the gap. The CDR3 sequence is 16 residues long. In DNA form, the CDR3 reads TGTGCCAGCAGCTTAGTCCCCACCTTTAACACCGGGGAGCTGTTTTTT. This codes for CASSLVPTFNTGELFF. The complete variable domain, with remaining parts taken from reference TRBV7-9 and TRBJ2-2, reads DTGVSQNPRHKITKRGQNVTFRCDPISEHNRLYWYRQTLGQGPEFLTYFQNEAQLEKSRLLSDRFSAERPKGSFSTLEIQRTEQGDSAMYLCASSLVPTFNTGELFFGEGSRLTVL.